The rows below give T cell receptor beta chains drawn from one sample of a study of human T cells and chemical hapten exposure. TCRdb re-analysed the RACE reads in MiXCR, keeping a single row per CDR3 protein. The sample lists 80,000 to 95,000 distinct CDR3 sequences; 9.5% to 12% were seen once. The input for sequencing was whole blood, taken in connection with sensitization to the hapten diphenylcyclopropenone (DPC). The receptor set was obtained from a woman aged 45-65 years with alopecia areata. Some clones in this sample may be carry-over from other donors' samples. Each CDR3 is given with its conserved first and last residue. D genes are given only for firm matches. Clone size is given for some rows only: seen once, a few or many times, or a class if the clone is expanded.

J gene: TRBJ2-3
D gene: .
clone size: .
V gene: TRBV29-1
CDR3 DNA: TGCAGCGTTGAAGGGGGGACTAGCACAGATACGCAGTATTTT
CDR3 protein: CSVEGGTSTDTQYF

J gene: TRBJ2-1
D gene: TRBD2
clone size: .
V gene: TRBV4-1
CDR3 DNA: TGCGCCAGCAGGCGGCTTGGGACTAGCGGGAGGGCCGGGAATGAGCAGTTCTTC
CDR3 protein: CASRRLGTSGRAGNEQFF

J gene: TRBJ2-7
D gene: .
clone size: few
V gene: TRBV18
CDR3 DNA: TGTGCCAGCTCACCTTGGGAGGGGGCCACCTACGAGCAGTACTTC
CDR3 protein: CASSPWEGATYEQYF

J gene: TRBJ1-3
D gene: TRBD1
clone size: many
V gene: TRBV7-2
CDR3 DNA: TGTGCCAGCAGCCCGGGACAGCAGAACACCATATATTTT
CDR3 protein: CASSPGQQNTIYF

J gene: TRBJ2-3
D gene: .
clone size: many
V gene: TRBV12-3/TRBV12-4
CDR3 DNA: TGTGCCAGCAGAGTAGTCCAGGGGACGCAGTATTTT
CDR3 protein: CASRVVQGTQYF

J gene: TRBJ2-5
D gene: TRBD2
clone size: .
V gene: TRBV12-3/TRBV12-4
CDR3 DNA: TGTGCCAGCAGTTTATTATCGGGGGGGATTAAGACCCAGTACTTC
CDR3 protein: CASSLLSGGIKTQYF

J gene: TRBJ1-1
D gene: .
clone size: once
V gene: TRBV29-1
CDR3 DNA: TGCAGCACCCGGACGGGGCGTGTGGAAGCTTTCTTT
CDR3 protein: CSTRTGRVEAFF

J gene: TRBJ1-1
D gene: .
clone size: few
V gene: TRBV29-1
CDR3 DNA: TGCAGCGTTGACGTGTTGGACACTGAAGCTTTCTTT
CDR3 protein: CSVDVLDTEAFF

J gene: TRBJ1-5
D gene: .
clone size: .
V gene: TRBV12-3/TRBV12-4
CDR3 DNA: TGTGCCAGCAGCCGCGACAGCGTCAATCAGCCCCAGCATTTT
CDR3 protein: CASSRDSVNQPQHF

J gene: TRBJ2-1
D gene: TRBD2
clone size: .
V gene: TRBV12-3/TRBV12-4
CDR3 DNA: TGTGCCAGCAGTCCCCGTTCGGCGGGAGGTACCTACAATGAGCAGTTCTTC
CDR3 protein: CASSPRSAGGTYNEQFF

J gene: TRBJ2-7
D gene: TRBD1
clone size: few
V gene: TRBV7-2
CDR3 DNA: TGTGCCAGCAGCTCACGGGACAGATTCTCCTACGAGCAGTACTTC
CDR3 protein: CASSSRDRFSYEQYF

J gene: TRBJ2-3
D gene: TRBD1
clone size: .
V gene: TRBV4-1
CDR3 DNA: TGCGCCAGCAGCCAACCGACAGGGGCAGATACGCAGTATTTT
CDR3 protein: CASSQPTGADTQYF

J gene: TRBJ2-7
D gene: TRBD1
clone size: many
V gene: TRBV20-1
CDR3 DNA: TGCAGTGCTCCCGGGACAGTCTCCTACGAGCAGTACTTC
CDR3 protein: CSAPGTVSYEQYF

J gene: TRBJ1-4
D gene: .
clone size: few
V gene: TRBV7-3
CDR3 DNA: TGTGCCAGCAGCCCTTCGGGCAGGGAGGGTGAAAAACTGTTTTTT
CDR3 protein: CASSPSGREGEKLFF

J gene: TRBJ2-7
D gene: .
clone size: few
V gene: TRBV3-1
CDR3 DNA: TGTGCCAGCAGCCATTATGCTGGCCACGAGCAGTACTTC
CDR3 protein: CASSHYAGHEQYF

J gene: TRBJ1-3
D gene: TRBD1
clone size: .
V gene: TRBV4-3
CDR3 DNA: TGCGCCAGCAGCCAAGGAGCAGGGGGCTCTGGAAACACCATATATTTT
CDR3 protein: CASSQGAGGSGNTIYF

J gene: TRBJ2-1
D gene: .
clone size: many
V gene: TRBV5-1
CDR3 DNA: TGCGCCAGCACTACGGGCGGCTCCTACAATGAGCAGTTCTTC
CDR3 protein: CASTTGGSYNEQFF

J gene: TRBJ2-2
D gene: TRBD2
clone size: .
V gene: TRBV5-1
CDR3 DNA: TGCGCCAGCAGCTTGTCCAGCGGGGGCGGTAACACCGGGGAGCTGTTTTTT
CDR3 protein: CASSLSSGGGNTGELFF

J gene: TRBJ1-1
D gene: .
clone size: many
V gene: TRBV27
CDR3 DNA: TGTGCCAGCAGTTTATTCCCGGTGTACAGGGACAACACTGAAGCTTTCTTT
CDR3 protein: CASSLFPVYRDNTEAFF

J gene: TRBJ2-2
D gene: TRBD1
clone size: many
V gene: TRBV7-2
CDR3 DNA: TGTGCCAGCAGACCCCCGAGACAGGGTGGACACGGGGAGCTGTTTTTT
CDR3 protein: CASRPPRQGGHGELFF

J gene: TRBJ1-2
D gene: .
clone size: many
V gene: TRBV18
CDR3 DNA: TGTGCCAGCTCACAGGGGACGGAGGGCTATGGCTACACCTTC
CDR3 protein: CASSQGTEGYGYTF

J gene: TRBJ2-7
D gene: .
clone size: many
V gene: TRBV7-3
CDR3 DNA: TGTGCCAGCAGCCAAAAGGCAGGGTACGAGCAGTACTTC
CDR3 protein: CASSQKAGYEQYF